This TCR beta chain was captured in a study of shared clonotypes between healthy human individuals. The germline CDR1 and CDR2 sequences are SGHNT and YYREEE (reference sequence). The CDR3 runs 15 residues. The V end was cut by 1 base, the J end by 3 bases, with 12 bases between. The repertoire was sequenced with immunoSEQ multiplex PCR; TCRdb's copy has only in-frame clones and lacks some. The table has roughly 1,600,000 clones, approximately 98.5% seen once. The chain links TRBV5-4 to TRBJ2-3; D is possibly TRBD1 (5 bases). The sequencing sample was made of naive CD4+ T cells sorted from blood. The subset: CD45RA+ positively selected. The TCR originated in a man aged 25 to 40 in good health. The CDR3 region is CASSLSRAGTDTQYF. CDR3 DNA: TGTGCCAGCAGCTTGAGTAGGGCAGGGACAGATACGCAGTATTTT.